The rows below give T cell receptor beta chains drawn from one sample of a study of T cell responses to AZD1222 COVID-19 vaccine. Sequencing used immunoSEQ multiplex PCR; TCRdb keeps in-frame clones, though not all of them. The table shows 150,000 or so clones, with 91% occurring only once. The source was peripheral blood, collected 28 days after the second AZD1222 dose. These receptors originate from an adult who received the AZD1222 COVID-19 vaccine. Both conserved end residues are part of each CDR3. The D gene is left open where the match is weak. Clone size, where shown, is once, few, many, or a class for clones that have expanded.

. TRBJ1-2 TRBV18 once TGTGCCAGCTCCCCAGGGAGGGACTATGGCTACACCTTC CASSPGRDYGYTF
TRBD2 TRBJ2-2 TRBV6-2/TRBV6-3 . TGTGCCAGCAGTTCCACCTCGGGACTAGCGGGGAGTACCGGGGAGCTGTTTTTT CASSSTSGLAGSTGELFF
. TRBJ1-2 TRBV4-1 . TGCGCCAGCAGCCAACGTGATAACTACCGAGGCTACACCTTC CASSQRDNYRGYTF
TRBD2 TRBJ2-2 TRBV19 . TGTGCCAGTAGCACTAGCGGGACGGACACCGGGGAGCTGTTTTTT CASSTSGTDTGELFF
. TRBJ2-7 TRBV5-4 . TGTGCCAGCAGCTTGGGGGGGGCCACCTACGAGCAGTACTTC CASSLGGATYEQYF
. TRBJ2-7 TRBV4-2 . TGTGCCAGCAGCCAGTTAATCGGAGGGGGGGCCGACGAGCAGTACTTC CASSQLIGGGADEQYF
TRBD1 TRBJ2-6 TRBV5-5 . TGTGCCAGCAGCTTGGTTGGGACAGGGGGTCCTCCTGGGGCCAACGTCCTGACTTTC CASSLVGTGGPPGANVLTF
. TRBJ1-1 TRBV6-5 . TGTGCCAGCAGTACCGGAGTTCAGGCTGAAGCTTTCTTT CASSTGVQAEAFF
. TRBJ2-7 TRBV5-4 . TGTGCCAGCAGCTTCTCATCGGCAGGGGCCCCCTACGAGCAGTACTTC CASSFSSAGAPYEQYF
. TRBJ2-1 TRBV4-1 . TGCGCCAGCAGCCAAGCCCTCACGCGAGGGGGGCTATACAATGAGCAGTTCTTC CASSQALTRGGLYNEQFF
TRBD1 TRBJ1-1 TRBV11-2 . TGTGCCAGCAGCTTCACCGGGACAGCGAACACTGAAGCTTTCTTT CASSFTGTANTEAFF
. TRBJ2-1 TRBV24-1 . TGTGCCACCAGTGAGTCAGGAGGCAATGAGCAGTTCTTC CATSESGGNEQFF
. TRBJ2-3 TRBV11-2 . TGTGCCAGCAGCCCCTTCGGGGGCGGCACAGATACGCAGTATTTT CASSPFGGGTDTQYF
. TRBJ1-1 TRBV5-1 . TGCGCCAGCAGCCTACTAGGGCTTGGGACTGAAGCTTTCTTT CASSLLGLGTEAFF
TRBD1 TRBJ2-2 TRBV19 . TGTGCCAGTAGTACTCAGAGAAGACAGGGTTGGACCGGGGAGCTGTTTTTT CASSTQRRQGWTGELFF
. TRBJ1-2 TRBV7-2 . TGTGCCAGCAAGATCGGGCGGGGGAATCGTGGCTACACCTTC CASKIGRGNRGYTF
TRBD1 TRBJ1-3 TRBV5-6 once TGTGCCAGCAGCCCCCTACTTAGACAGGGGAGTGGAAACACCATATATTTT CASSPLLRQGSGNTIYF
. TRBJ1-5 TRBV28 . TGTGCCAGCAGCACCGCCGGAAATGGCAATCAGCCCCAGCATTTT CASSTAGNGNQPQHF
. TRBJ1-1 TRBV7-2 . TGTGCCAGCAGCTTAGACGTCGGAACCACTGAAGCTTTCTTT CASSLDVGTTEAFF
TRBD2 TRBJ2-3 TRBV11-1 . TGTGCCAGCAGCTTAGAGCGGGAGGTGCCCACAGATACGCAGTATTTT CASSLEREVPTDTQYF
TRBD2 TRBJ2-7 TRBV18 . TGTGCCAGCTCGTTCAGCGGGGGGCAATCCTACGAGCAGTACTTC CASSFSGGQSYEQYF
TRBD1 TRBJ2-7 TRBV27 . TGTGCCAGCAGTCTGTTGGGACAGGGAACCTACGAGCAGTACTTC CASSLLGQGTYEQYF
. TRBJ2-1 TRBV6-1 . TGTGCCAGCAGTGAAGCTCACGAGGCCTACAATGAGCAGTTCTTC CASSEAHEAYNEQFF
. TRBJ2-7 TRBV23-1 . TGCGCCAGCAGTCAGTCTTCGGGTCACGAGCAGTACTTC CASSQSSGHEQYF
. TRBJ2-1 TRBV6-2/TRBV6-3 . TGTGCCAGCAGTACGCCACTCAAAGATGAGCAGTTCTTC CASSTPLKDEQFF
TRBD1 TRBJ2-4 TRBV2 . TGTGCCAGCATCTTAGGGGGGACAGGAGCCAAAAACATTCAGTACTTC CASILGGTGAKNIQYF